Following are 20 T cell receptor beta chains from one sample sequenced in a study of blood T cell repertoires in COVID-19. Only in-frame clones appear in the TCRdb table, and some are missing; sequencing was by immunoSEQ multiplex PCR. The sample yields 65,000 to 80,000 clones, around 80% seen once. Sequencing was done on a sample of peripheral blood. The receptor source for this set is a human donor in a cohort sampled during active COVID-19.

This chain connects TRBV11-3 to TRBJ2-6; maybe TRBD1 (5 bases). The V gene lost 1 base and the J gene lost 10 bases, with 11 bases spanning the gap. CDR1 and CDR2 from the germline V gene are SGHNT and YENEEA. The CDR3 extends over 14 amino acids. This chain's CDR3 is CASSLVAGSNVLTF. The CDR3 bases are TGTGCCAGCAGCTTAGTTGCAGGGTCGAACGTCCTGACTTTC.

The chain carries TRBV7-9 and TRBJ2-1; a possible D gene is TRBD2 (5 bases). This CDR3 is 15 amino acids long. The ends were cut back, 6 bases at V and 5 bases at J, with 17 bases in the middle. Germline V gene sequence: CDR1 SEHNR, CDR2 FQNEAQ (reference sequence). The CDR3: CASSRVETTDNEQFF. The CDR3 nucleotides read TGTGCCAGCAGTCGTGTCGAGACTACCGACAATGAGCAGTTCTTC.

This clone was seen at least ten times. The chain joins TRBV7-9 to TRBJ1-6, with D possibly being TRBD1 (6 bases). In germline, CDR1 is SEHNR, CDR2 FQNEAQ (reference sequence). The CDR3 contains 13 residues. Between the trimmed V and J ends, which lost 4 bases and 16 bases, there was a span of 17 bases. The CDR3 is CASSWAGAKSLHF. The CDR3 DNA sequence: TGTGCCAGCAGCTGGGCAGGGGCTAAATCTCTCCACTTT.

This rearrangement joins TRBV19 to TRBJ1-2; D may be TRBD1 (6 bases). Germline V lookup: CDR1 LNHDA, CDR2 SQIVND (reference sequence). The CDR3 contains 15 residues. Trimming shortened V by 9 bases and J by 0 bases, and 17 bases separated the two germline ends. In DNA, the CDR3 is TGTGCCAGCCGAACCTCCAGGGGAGCTAACTATGGCTACACCTTC. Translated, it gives CASRTSRGANYGYTF.

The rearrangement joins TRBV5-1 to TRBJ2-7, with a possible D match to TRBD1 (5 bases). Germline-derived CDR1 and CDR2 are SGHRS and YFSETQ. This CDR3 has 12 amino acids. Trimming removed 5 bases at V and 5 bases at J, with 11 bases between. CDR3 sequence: CASSPQGHEQYF. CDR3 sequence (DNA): TGCGCCAGCAGTCCTCAGGGTCACGAGCAGTACTTC.

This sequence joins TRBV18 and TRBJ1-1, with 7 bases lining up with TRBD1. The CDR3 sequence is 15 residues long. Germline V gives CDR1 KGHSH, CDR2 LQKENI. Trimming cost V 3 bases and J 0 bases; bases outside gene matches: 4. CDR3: CASSPRQGMNTEAFF. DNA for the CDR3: TGTGCCAGCTCACCGCGACAGGGCATGAACACTGAAGCTTTCTTT.

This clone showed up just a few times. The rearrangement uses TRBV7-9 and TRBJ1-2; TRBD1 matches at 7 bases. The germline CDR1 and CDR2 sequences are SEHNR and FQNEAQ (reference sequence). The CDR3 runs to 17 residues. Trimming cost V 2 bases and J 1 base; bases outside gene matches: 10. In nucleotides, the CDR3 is TGTGCCAGCAGCTTACCCGCGACAGGGTATATTAACTATGGCTACACCTTC. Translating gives CASSLPATGYINYGYTF.

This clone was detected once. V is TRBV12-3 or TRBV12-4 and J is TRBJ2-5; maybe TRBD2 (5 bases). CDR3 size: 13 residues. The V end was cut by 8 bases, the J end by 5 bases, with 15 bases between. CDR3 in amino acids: CASSEGFKETQYF. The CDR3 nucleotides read TGTGCCAGCTCAGAGGGTTTTAAGGAGACCCAGTACTTC.

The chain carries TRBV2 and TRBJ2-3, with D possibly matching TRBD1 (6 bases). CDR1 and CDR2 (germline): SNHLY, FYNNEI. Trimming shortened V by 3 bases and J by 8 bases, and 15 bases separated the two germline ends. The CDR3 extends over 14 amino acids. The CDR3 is CASSDTRGLGTQYF. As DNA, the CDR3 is TGTGCCAGCAGTGACACGAGGGGGTTGGGTACGCAGTATTTT.

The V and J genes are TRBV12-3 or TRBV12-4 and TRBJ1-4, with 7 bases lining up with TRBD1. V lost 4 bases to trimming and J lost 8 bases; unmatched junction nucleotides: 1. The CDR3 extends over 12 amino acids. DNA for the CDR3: TGTGCCAGCAGTTCAGGGGGGGAAAAACTGTTTTTT. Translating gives CASSSGGEKLFF.

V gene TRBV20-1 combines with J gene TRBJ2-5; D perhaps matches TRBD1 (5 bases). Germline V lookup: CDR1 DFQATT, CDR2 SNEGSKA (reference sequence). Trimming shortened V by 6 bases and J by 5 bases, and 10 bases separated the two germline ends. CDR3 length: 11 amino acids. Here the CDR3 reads CSAGAGETQYF. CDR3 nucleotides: TGCAGTGCAGGTGCAGGGGAGACCCAGTACTTC.

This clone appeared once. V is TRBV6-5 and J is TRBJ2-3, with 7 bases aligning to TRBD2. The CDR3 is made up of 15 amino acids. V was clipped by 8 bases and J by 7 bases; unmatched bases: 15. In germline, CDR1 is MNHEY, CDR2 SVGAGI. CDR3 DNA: TGTGCCAGCGATCTAGCGGCCTCACGGGCGAATACGCAGTATTTT. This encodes CASDLAASRANTQYF.

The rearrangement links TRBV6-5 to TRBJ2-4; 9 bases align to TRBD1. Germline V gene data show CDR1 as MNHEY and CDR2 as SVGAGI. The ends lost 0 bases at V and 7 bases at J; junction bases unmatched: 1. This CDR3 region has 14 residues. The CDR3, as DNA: TGTGCCAGCAGTTACTCTGGACAGGGGAACATTCAGTACTTC. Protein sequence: CASSYSGQGNIQYF.

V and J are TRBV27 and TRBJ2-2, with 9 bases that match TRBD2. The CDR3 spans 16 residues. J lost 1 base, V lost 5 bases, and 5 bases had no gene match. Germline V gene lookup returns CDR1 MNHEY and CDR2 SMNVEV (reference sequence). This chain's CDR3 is CASSRGLAKNTGELFF. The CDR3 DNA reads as TGTGCCAGCAGTCGGGGACTAGCTAAGAACACCGGGGAGCTGTTTTTT.

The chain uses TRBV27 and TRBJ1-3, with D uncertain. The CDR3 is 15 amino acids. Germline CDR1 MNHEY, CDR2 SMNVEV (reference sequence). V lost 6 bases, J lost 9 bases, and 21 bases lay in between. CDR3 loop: CASRPIRAGVGTIYF. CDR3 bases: TGTGCCAGCAGACCTATCCGAGCCGGGGTCGGCACCATATATTTT.

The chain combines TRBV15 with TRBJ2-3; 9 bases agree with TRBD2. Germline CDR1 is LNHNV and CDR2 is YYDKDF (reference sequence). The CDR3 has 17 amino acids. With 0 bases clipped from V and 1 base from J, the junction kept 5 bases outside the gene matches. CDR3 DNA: TGTGCCACCAGCAGAGATCGATCTAGCGGGGGCACAGATACGCAGTATTTT. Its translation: CATSRDRSSGGTDTQYF.

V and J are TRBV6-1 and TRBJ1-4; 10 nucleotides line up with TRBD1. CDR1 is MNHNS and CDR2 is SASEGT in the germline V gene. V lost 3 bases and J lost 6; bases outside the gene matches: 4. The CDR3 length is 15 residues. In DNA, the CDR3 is TGTGCCAGCAGTGAGACCGGGACAGGGGATGAAAAACTGTTTTTT. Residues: CASSETGTGDEKLFF.

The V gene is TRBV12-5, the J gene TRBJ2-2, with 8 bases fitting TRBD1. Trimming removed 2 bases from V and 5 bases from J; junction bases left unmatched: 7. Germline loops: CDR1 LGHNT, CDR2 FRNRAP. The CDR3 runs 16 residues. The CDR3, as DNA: TGTGCTAGTGGTTTGTCAGGGGGCGCGGGAACCGGGGAGCTGTTTTTT. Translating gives CASGLSGGAGTGELFF.

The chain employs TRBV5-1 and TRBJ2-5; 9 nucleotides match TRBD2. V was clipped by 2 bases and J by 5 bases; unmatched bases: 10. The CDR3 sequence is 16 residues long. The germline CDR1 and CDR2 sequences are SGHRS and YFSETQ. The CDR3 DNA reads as TGCGCCAGCAGCTTCCCGGGCGGGGGGGCCACGGAGACCCAGTACTTC. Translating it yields CASSFPGGGATETQYF.

This CDR3 reads CASTWDRGPSPLHF. CDR3 DNA sequence: TGTGCCAGTACCTGGGACAGGGGGCCCTCACCCCTCCACTTT. The rearrangement links TRBV19 to TRBJ1-6; 12 bases agree with TRBD1. Losses at the gene ends were 7 bases for V and 10 bases for J; bases not matched to a gene: 5. Germline lookup yields CDR1 LNHDA and CDR2 SQIVND (reference sequence). The CDR3 covers 14 residues.